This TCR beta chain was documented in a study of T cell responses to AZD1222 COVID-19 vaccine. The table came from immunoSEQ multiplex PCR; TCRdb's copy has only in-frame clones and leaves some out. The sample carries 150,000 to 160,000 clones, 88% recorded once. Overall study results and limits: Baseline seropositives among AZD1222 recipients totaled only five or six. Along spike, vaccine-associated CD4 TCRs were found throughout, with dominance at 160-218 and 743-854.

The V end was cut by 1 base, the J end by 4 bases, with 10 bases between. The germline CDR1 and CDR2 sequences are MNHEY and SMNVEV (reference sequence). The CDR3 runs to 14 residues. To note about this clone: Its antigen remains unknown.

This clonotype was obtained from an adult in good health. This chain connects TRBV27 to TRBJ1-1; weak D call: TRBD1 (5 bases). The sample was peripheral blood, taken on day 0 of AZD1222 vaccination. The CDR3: CASSLWGGGTEAFF. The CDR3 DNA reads TGTGCCAGCAGTTTATGGGGTGGGGGCACTGAAGCTTTCTTT.